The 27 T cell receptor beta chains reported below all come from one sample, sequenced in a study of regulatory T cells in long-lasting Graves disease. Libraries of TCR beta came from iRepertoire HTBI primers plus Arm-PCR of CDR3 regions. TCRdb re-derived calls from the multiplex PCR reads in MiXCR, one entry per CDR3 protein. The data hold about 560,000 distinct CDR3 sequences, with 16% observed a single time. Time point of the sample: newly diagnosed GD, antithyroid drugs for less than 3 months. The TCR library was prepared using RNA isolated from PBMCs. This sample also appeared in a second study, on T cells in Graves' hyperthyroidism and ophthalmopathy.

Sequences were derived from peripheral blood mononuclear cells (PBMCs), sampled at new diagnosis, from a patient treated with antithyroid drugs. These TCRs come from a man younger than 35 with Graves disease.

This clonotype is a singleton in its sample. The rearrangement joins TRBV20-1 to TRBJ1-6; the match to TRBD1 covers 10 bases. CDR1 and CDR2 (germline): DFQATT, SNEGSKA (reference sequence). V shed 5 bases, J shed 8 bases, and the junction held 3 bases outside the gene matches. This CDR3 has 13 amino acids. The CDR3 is CSARGTGDSPLHF. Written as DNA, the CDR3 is TGCAGTGCTCGAGGGACAGGGGATTCACCCCTCCACTTT.

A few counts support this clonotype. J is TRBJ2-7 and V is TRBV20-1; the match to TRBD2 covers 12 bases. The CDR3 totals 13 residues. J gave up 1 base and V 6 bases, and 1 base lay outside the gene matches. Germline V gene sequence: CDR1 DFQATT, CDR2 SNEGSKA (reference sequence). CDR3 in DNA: TGCAGTGCAGGACTAGCGGGATCCTACGAGCAGTACTTC. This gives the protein CSAGLAGSYEQYF.

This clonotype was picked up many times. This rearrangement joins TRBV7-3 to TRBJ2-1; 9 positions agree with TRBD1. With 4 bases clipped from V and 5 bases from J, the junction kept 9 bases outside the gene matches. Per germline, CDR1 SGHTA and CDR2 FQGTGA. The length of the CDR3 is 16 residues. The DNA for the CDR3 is TGTGCCAGCAGCTCAGCCGGGACAGGGATCAACAATGAGCAGTTCTTC. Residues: CASSSAGTGINNEQFF.

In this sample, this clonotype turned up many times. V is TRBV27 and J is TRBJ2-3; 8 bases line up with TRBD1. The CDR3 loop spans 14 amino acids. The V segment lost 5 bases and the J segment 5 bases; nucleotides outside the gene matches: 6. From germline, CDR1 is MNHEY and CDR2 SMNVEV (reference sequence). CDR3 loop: CASSAGQERDTQYF. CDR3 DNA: TGTGCCAGCAGTGCGGGACAGGAGAGAGATACGCAGTATTTT.

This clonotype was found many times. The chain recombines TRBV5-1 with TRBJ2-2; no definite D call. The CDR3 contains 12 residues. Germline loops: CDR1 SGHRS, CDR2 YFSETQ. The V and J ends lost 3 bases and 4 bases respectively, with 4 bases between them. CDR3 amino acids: CASSSTTGELFF. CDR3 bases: TGCGCCAGCAGCTCCACCACCGGGGAGCTGTTTTTT.

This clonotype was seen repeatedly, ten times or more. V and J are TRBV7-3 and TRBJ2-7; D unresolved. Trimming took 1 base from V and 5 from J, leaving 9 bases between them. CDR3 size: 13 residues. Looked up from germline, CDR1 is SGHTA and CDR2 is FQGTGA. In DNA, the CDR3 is TGTGCCAGCAGCTTAATGGGGTGGGACGAGCAGTACTTC. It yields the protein CASSLMGWDEQYF.

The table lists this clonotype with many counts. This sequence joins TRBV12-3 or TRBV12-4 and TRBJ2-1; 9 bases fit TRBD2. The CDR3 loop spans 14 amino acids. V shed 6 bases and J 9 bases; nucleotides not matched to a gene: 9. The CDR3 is CASRDPGLAFEQFF. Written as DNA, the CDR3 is TGTGCCAGCAGAGACCCGGGACTAGCATTTGAGCAGTTCTTC.

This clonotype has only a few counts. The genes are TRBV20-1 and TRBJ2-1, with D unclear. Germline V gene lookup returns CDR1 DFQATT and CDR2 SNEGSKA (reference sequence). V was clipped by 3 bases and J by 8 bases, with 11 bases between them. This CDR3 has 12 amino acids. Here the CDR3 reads CSASQPAHEQFF. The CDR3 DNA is TGCAGTGCTAGTCAGCCCGCGCATGAGCAGTTCTTC.

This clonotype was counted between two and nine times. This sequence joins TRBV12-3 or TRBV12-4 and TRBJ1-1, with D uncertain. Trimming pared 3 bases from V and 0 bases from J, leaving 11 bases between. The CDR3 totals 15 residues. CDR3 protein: CASSFVERLNTEAFF. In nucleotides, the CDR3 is TGTGCCAGCAGTTTCGTCGAGAGACTGAACACTGAAGCTTTCTTT.

The CDR3 coding sequence is TGCAGTGCCGCAGACTACGAGCAGTACTTC. Amino acid sequence: CSAADYEQYF. The gene calls are TRBV20-1 and TRBJ2-7, with D uncertain. CDR1 is DFQATT and CDR2 is SNEGSKA in the germline V gene (reference sequence). Between the trimmed V and J ends, which lost 6 bases and 3 bases, there was a span of 6 bases. This CDR3 region has 10 residues.

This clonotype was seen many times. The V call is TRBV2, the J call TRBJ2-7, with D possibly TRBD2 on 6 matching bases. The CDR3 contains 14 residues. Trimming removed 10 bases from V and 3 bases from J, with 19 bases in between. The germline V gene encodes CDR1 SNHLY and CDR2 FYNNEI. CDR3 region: CATQEGTSRYEQYF. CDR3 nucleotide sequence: TGTGCCACCCAGGAGGGAACTAGCCGCTACGAGCAGTACTTC.

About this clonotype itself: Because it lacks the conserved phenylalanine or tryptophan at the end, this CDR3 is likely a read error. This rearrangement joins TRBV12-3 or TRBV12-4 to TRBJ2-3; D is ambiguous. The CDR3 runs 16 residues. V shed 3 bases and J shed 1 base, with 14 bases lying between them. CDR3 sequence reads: CASSFPGVRGTDTQYL. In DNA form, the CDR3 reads TGTGCCAGCAGTTTTCCTGGTGTAAGGGGCACAGATACGCAGTATCTT.

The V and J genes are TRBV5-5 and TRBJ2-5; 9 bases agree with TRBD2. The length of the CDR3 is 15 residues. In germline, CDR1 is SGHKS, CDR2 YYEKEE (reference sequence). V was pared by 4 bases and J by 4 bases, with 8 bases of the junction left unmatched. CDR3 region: CASSEREVSAETQYF. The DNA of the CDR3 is TGTGCCAGCAGCGAGCGGGAGGTGTCGGCAGAGACCCAGTACTTC.

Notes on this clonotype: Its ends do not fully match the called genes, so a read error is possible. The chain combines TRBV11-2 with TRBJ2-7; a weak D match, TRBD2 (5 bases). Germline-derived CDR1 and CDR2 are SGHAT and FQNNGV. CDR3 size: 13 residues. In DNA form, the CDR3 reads TGTGCCAGCAGCCTAGACTATAACTACGAGCAGTACTTC. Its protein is CASSLDYNYEQYF.

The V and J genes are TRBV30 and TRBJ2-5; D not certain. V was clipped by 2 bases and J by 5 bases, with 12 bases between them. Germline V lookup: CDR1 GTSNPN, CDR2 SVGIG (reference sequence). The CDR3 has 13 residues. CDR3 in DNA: TGTGCCTGGAGTAGCACAACGAGGGAGACCCAGTACTTC. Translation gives CAWSSTTRETQYF.

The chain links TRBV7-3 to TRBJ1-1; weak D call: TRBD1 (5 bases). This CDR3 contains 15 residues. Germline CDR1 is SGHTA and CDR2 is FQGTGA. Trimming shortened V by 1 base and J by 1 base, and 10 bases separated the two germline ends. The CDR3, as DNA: TGTGCCAGCAGCTTAATCGGGGGGGGGAACACTGAAGCTTTCTTT. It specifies CASSLIGGGNTEAFF.

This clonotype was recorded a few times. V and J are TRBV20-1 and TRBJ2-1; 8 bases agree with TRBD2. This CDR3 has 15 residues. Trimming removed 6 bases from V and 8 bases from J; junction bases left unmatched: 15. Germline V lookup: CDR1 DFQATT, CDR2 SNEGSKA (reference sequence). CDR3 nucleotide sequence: TGCAGTGCCCTATCCCGGAGCGGGAGAATCGATGAGCAGTTCTTC. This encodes CSALSRSGRIDEQFF.

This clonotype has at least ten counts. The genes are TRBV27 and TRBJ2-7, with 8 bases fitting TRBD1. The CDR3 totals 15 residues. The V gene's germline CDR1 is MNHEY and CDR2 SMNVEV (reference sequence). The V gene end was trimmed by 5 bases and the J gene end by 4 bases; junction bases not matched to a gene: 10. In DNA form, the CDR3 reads TGTGCCAGCAGTCAAAGGACAGGGCAGGGATACGAGCAGTACTTC. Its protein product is CASSQRTGQGYEQYF.

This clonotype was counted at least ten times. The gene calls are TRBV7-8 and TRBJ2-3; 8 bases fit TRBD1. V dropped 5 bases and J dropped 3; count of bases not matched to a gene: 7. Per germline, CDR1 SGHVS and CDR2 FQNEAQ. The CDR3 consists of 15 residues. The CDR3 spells CASSNRQGRTDTQYF. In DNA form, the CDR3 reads TGTGCCAGCAGCAATAGACAGGGGAGAACAGATACGCAGTATTTT.

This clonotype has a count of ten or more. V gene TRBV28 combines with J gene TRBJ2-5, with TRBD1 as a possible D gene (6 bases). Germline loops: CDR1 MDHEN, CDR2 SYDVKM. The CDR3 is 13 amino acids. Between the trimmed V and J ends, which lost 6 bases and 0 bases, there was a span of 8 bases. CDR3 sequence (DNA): TGTGCCAGCAGGACAGGCCACCAAGAGACCCAGTACTTC. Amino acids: CASRTGHQETQYF.

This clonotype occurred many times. CDR3 DNA: TGTGCCAGCAGCCCCCGGGAGGGGAATGAGCAGTTCTTC. It translates to CASSPREGNEQFF. The V gene is TRBV12-3 or TRBV12-4, the J gene TRBJ2-1; 8 nucleotides align to TRBD2. J was trimmed by 7 bases and V by 6 bases; bases with no gene match: 5. The CDR3 sequence is 13 residues long.

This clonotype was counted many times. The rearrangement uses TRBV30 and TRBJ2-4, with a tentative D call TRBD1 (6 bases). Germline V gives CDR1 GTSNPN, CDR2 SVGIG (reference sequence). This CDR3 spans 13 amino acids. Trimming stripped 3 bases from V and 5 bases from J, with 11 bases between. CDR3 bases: TGTGCCTGGAGCAGGGGCTGGGAAAACATTCAGTACTTC. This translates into CAWSRGWENIQYF.

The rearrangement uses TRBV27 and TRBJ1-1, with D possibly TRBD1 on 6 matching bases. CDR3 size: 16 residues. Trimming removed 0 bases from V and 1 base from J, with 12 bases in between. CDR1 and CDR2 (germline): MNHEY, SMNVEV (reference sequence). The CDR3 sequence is CASSLSWGAGNTEAFF. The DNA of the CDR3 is TGTGCCAGCAGTTTATCGTGGGGGGCCGGGAACACTGAAGCTTTCTTT.

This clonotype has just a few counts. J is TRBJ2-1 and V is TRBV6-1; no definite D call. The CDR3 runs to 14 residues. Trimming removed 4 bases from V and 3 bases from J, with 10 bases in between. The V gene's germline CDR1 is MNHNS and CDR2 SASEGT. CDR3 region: CASSALPFYNEQFF. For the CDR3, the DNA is TGTGCCAGCAGTGCACTTCCCTTCTACAATGAGCAGTTCTTC.

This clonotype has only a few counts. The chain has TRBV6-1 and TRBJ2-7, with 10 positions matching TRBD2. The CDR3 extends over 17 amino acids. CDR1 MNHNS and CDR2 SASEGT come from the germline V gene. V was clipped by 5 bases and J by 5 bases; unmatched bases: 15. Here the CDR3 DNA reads TGTGCCAGCAGTCCTTCTCCTCCTAGCGGGAGTCGACACGAGCAGTACTTC. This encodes CASSPSPPSGSRHEQYF.

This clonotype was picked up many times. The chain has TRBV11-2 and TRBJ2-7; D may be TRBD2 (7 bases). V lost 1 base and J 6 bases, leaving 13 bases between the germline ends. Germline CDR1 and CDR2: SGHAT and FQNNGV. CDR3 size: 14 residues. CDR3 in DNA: TGTGCCAGCAGCTTAGGGGTGGGGGGGCTCGAGCAGTACTTC. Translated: CASSLGVGGLEQYF. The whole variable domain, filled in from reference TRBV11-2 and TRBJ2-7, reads EAGVAQSPRYKIIEKRQSVAFWCNPISGHATLYWYQQILGQGPKLLIQFQNNGVVDDSQLPKDRFSAERLKGVDSTLKIQPAKLEDSAVYLCASSLGVGGLEQYFGPGTRLTVT.

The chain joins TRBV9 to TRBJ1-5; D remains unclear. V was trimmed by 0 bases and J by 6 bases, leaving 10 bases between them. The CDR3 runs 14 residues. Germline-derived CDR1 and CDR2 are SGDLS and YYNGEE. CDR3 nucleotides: TGTGCCAGCAGCGTAGCGGCAGCCGGTCAGCCCCAGCATTTT. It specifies CASSVAAAGQPQHF.